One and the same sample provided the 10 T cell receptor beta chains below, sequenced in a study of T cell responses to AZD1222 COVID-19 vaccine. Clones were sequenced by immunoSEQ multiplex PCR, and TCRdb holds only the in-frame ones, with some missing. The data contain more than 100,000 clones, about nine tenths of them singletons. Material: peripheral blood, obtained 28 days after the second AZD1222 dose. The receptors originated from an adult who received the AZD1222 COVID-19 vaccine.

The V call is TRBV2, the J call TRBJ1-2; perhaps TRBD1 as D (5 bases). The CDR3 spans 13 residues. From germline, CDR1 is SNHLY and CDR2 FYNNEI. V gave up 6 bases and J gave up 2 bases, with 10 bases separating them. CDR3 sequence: CASRVDRNYGYTF. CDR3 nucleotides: TGTGCCAGCAGAGTCGACAGAAACTATGGCTACACCTTC.

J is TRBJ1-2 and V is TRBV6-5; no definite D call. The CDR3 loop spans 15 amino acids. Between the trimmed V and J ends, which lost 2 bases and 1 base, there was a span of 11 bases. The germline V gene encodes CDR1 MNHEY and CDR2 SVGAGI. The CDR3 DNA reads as TGTGCCAGCAGTTACAACCCCTCGGGTAACTATGGCTACACCTTC. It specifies CASSYNPSGNYGYTF.

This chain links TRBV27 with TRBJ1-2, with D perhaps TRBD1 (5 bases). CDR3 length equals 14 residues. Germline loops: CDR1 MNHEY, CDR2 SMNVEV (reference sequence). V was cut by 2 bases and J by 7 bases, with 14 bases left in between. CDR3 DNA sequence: TGTGCCAGCAGTTTAAGGGACCGCACAACTGGCTACACCTTC. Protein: CASSLRDRTTGYTF.

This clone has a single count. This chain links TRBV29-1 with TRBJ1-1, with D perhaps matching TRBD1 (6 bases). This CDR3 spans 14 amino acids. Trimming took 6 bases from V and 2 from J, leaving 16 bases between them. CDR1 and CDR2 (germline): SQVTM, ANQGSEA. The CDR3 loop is CSVFAGAVNTEAFF. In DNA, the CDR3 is TGCAGCGTGTTTGCAGGGGCGGTCAACACTGAAGCTTTCTTT.

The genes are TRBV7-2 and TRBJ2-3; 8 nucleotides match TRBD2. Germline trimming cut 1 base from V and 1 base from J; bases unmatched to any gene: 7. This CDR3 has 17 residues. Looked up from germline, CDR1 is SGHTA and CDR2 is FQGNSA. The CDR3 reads CASSLGTGTRGTDTQYF. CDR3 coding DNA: TGTGCCAGCAGCTTAGGTACCGGGACTAGGGGCACAGATACGCAGTATTTT.

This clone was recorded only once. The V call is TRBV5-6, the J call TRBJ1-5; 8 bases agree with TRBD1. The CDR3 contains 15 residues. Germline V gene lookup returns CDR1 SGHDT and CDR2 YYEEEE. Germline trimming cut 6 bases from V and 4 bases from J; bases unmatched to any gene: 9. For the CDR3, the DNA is TGTGCCAGCATCCAGGGGGCGAGGAGGAATCAGCCCCAGCATTTT. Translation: CASIQGARRNQPQHF.

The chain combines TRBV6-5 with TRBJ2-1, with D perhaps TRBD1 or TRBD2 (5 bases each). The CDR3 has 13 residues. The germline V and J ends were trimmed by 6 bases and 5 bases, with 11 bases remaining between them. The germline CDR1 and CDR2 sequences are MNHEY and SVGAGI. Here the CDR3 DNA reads TGTGCCAGCAGCAGGGACCTAGACAATGAGCAGTTCTTC. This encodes CASSRDLDNEQFF.

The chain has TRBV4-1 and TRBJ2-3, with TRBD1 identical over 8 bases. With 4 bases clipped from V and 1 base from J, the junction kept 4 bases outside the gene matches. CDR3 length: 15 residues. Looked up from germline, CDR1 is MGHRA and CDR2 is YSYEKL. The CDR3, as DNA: TGCGCCAGCAGCCCCCCGGGACAGGGCACAGATACGCAGTATTTT. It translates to CASSPPGQGTDTQYF.

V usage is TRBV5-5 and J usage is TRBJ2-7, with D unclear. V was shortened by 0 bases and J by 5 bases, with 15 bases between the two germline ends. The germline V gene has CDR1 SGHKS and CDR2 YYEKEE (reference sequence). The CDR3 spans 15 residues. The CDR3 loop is CASSLVVGFVDEQYF. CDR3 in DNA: TGTGCCAGCAGCTTGGTTGTGGGTTTTGTAGACGAGCAGTACTTC.

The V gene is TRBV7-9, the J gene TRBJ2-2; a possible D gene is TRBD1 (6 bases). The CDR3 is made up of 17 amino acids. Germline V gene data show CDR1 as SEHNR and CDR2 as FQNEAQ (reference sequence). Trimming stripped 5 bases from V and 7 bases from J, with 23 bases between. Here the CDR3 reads CASSLPANRVQDGELFF. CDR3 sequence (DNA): TGTGCCAGCAGCCTACCAGCCAACAGGGTACAGGACGGGGAGCTGTTTTTT. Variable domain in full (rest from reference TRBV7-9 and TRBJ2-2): DTGVSQNPRHKITKRGQNVTFRCDPISEHNRLYWYRQTLGQGPEFLTYFQNEAQLEKSRLLSDRFSAERPKGSFSTLEIQRTEQGDSAMYLCASSLPANRVQDGELFFGEGSRLTVL.